Presented here are 8 T cell receptor beta chains from one specimen sequenced in a study of T-cell memory formation after mild COVID-19. TCRdb ran MiXCR on the 5' RACE reads and lists one entry per CDR3 protein. Of roughly 100,000 distinct CDR3 sequences listed, approximately 17% are singletons. Sequences were obtained from PBMCs or a T cell subset sorted from them (not recorded which). The source of these receptors is an adult woman who had mild COVID-19 (a few samples of this study predate the infection). Cell type and time point are not known.

This chain joins TRBV5-1 and TRBJ2-3, with 8 bases fitting TRBD1. J was trimmed by 7 bases and V by 2 bases; bases with no gene match: 9. This CDR3 has 15 residues. Germline-derived CDR1 and CDR2 are SGHRS and YFSETQ. The DNA for the CDR3 is TGCGCCAGCAGCTTTGGGGACCAGGGGGCACATACGCAGTATTTT. It encodes CASSFGDQGAHTQYF.

V usage is TRBV18 and J usage is TRBJ1-1; D unresolved. V was shortened by 5 bases and J by 3 bases, with 4 bases between the two germline ends. This CDR3 has 11 amino acids. The germline gives CDR1 KGHSH, CDR2 LQKENI. CDR3 region: CASSRDTEAFF. CDR3 sequence (DNA): TGTGCCAGCTCAAGGGACACTGAAGCTTTCTTT.

This clonotype appeared a few times. The chain recombines TRBV29-1 with TRBJ2-7; the D is unclear. V was shortened by 5 bases and J by 0 bases, with 11 bases between the two germline ends. Germline V gene data show CDR1 as SQVTM and CDR2 as ANQGSEA. The CDR3 is made up of 13 amino acids. CDR3 in DNA: TGCAGCGTTTTATCCGCGAGCTCCTACGAGCAGTACTTC. Amino acid sequence: CSVLSASSYEQYF.

CDR3 coding DNA: TGCAGTGCTAGAGGGCAGAACACTGAAGCTTTCTTT. This codes for CSARGQNTEAFF. The J gene is TRBJ1-1, the V gene TRBV20-1; D uncertain. V gave up 1 base and J gave up 1 base, with 4 bases separating them. This CDR3 has 12 amino acids. Germline CDR1 and CDR2: DFQATT and SNEGSKA (reference sequence).

This chain uses TRBV20-1 with TRBJ1-5, with D perhaps matching TRBD1 (5 bases). Germline-derived CDR1 and CDR2 are DFQATT and SNEGSKA (reference sequence). V was pared by 2 bases and J by 2 bases, with 7 bases between. CDR3 size: 13 residues. The CDR3 nucleotides read TGCAGTGCTAGAAGCAGGGGCAATCAGCCCCAGCATTTT. Translation gives CSARSRGNQPQHF.

V is TRBV6-5 and J is TRBJ2-1; D possibly corresponds to TRBD1 (6 bases). CDR3 length equals 17 residues. Germline V gene lookup returns CDR1 MNHEY and CDR2 SVGAGI. V lost 5 bases to trimming and J lost 8 bases, with 25 bases between them. CDR3 DNA: TGTGCCAGCAGTGAAGATCCACAGGGACGTTGGGGGCATGAGCAGTTCTTC. Translated, it gives CASSEDPQGRWGHEQFF.

This chain links TRBV29-1 with TRBJ1-2; D unresolved. Between the trimmed V and J ends, which lost 2 bases and 6 bases, there was a span of 16 bases. The CDR3 contains 14 residues. Germline CDR1 reads SQVTM; CDR2 reads ANQGSEA. In nucleotides, the CDR3 is TGCAGCGTTGAAAGACAAGGGATCGAGGATGGCTACACCTTC. Its protein product is CSVERQGIEDGYTF.

The V gene is TRBV9, the J gene TRBJ1-3; 12 nucleotides agree with TRBD1. The CDR3 loop spans 19 amino acids. Germline V CDR1 and CDR2: SGDLS, YYNGEE. The trim removed 1 base at V and 4 bases at J, leaving 12 bases unmatched. The CDR3 protein is CASSVKKDGDRGLGNTIYF. The DNA of the CDR3 is TGTGCCAGCAGCGTAAAGAAGGATGGGGACAGGGGGCTCGGAAACACCATATATTTT.